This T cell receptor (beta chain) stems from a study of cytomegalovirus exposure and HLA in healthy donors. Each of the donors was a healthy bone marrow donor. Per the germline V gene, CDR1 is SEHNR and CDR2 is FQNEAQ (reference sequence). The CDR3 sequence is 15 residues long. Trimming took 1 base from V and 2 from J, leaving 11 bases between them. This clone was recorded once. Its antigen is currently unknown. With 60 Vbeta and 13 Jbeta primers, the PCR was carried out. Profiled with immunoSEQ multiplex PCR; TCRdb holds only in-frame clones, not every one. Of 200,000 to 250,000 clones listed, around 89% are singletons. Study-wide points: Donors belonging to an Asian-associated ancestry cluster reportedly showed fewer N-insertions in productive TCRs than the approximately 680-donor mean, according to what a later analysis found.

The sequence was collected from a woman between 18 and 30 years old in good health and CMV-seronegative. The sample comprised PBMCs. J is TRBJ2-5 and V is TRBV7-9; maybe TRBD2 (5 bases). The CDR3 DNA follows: TGTGCCAGCAGCTTAGGCTGGGAGCTTCAAGAGACCCAGTACTTC. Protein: CASSLGWELQETQYF.